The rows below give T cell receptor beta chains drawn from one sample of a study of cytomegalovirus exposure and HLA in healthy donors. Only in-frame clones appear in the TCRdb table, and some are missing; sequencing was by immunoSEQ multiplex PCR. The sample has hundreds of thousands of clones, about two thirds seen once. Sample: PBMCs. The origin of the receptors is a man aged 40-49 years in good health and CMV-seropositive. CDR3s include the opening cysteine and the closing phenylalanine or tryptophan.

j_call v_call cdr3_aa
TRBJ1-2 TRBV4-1 CASSQAGQVGYTF
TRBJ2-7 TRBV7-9 CASSLDGGPYEQYF
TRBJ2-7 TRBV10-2 CASSSGYEQYF
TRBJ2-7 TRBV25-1 CASSESRTGRYEQYF
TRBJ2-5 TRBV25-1 CASSEGGTPYQETQYF
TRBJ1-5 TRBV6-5 CASSYSRADQPQHF
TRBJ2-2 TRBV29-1 CSVELASTRNTGELFF
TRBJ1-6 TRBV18 CASSRQQGADNSPLHF
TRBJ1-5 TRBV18 CASSLTGGHQPQHF
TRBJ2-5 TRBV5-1 CASSLPPRGETQYF
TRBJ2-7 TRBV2 CASSVDYISEQYF
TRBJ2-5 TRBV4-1 CASSQDRTGGRETQYF
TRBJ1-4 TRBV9 CASSAHQGATNEKLFF
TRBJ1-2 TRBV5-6 CASSPPPGGANYGYTF
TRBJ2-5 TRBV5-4 CASSPGGVQETQYF
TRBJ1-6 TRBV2 CASSPGQGNNSPLHF
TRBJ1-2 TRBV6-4 CASTLGQGANYGYTF
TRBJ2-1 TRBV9 CASSVGGEGEQFF
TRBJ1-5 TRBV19 CASSVTGNSNQPQHF
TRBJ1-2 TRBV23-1 CASIVANYGYTF
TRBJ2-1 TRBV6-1 CASSALTGGTGNEQFF
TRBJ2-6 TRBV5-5 CASSLGPGVGANVLTF
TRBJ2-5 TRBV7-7 CASKGTEETQYF
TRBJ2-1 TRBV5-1 CASSPLGVVNEQFF
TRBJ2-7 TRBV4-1 CASSRGILGSEQYF
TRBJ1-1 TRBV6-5 CASSYSGQGEAFF
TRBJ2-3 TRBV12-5 CASGPPLGGDSDTQYF
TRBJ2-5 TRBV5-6 CASSLFLSETQYF
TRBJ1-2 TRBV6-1 CASSENRGRYGYTF
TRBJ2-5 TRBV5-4 CASSPSGSHQETQYF
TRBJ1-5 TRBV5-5 CASSLTGQKDQPQHF
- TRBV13 CASSPTGEEGYEQYF
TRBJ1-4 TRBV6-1 CASSEAVGGNEKLFF
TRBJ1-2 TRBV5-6 CASSLDEGAQGYTF
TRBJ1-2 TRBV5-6 CASSMDFNGYTF
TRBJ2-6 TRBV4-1 CASSLLTGPGANVLTF
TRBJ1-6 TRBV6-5 CASSYEGQGSPLHF
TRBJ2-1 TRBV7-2 CASSFSTSGGPGNEQFF
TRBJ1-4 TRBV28 CASSLQGARAGELFF
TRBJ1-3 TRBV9 CASSLSGGSGNTIYF
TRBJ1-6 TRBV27 CASSIGRGGSPLHF
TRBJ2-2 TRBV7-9 CASSSLGTGWDTGELFF
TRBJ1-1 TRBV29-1 CSVEGSTEAFF